This TCR beta chain was sequenced in a study of shared clonotypes between healthy human individuals (dated by TCRdb to about 2020). Concerning the study at large: The cohort comprised a couple of women and a few men aged 18 to 49 years. Per donor, three plates each were used for CD4 naive and CD4 memory, two for CD8 naive, and one for CD8 memory. The study deeply sequenced blood TCR repertoires of roughly five healthy adults to estimate repertoire size and the extent of clonotype sharing between individuals. To increase sequencing depth and limit assay-specific biases, TCR repertoire library preparation and sequencing were carried out by different laboratories using diverse techniques. Between about 0.9 and 9 billion PBMCs per donor were obtained by leukapheresis.

Donors were healthy HIV-negative adults with no recently reported acute infections or vaccinations. Every donor was a Caucasian adult residing in Nashville, Tennessee, USA. CD4+ T cells were enriched through magnetic negative selection, after which naive cells were positively selected on CD45RA and the remaining negative fraction served as the memory subset. After blood collection by leukapheresis, PBMCs were isolated using Ficoll-Histopaque density gradient centrifugation and then cryopreserved in the vapor phase of liquid nitrogen. Purity and quantity of every magnetically sorted T cell population were checked by analytical flow cytometry. Genomic DNA was isolated from each sorted fraction and quantified by UV absorbance on a Nanodrop 2000c. Findings and caveats that apply to the study as a whole: Higher generation probabilities were observed for clonotypes shared by all four sorted-subset donors than for non-shared clonotypes. Based on pairwise subsampling, the degree of clonotype sharing among donors was expected to be affected by sequencing depth. Sampling was restricted to blood, and TCR repertoires in tissue are likely to differ from TCR repertoires in blood. Incomplete sequencing was indicated by rarefaction of sorted-subset datasets, despite the large sequencing depth. Sharing across several donors was observed for about 4.8% of naive CD4, less than 4% of naive CD8, 2.3% of memory CD4, and about 0.4% of memory CD8 clonotypes. Naive subsets generally had larger estimated clonotype richness than memory subsets did. The genetic and exposure-history diversity represented was limited by the small number of donors.

Using the deep immunoSEQ assay, multiplex PCR amplified TCR CDR3 regions from genomic DNA. Extracted genomic DNA from each cell subset was distributed evenly across all wells of several immunoSEQ 96-well plates, and each plate was treated as a replicate. For sorted subsets, roughly 200 ng of genomic DNA, equivalent to 30,000 or so T cell genomes, went into each replicate PCR. The purified libraries were quantified using a Qubit 3.0 fluorometer, sized with a Bioanalyzer 2100, and then quantified again using the KAPA Library Quantification kit. Every immunoSEQ 96-well plate was sequenced on a dedicated single-read 150-cycle Illumina NextSeq 550 flow cell. In the source study's methods: Because the immunoSEQ output held only junctional sequences and lacked quality scores, the filtering could not match the filtering applied to full-length reads. To assign V/J genes and CDR3, sequences were annotated against IMGT germline references using PyIR, a Python wrapper for IgBLAST v1.9. Any read was removed if the V/J assignment was weak (E-value above 1e-6), the CDR3 was missing, or the read contained stop codons, out-of-frame junctions, or ambiguous translated residues. V3J clonotypes were defined by identical inferred V gene, J gene, and CDR3 amino acid sequence. The percentage overlap between two repertoires was calculated by dividing the number of shared unique clonotypes by the size of the smaller repertoire. RTK rarefaction, the Chao1 estimator, and Recon v2.1 estimates of unobserved clonotypes were used to assess repertoire richness. Generation probabilities for all TCRbeta clonotypes obtained by the gDNA method from a few donors were computed using OLGA. This is the immuneACCESS table as TCRdb keeps it, with only in-frame sequences that have V and J called. A part of the clones is gone; compared with another copy, unresolved V genes explain less than half, and the rest is unexplained. That table gives V, J and clone size, and the DNA gave D and trimming. Recorded for this sample are 2 million to 2.5 million clones; under 97% of them occurred a single time. 0.13% of the sample rests with the top ten.

After removal of 3 bases from V and 4 bases from J, the junction retains 9 bases not matched to a gene. Spanning cysteine to phenylalanine, the CDR3 consists of 17 amino acids. The only DNA kept is the CDR3, 51 bases in frame from the first base. The germline V gene specifies MGHRA as CDR1 and YSYEKL as CDR2. Of note for this clone: There is no known antigen for this receptor. No much larger clonotype is one base removed from it; base qualities were not supplied.

This receptor was identified in a man in his late teens or twenties in good health. The specimen sequenced was naive CD4+ T cells sorted from blood. The cell subset or site label for this specimen denotes: CD45RA+ positively selected. This sequence uses TRBV4-1 and TRBJ2-3; 11 of the junction bases match TRBD2. This receptor has the CDR3 CASSQPPSGRKPDTQYF. The DNA sequence reads TGCGCCAGCAGCCAGCCACCTAGCGGGAGGAAGCCAGATACGCAGTATTTT.